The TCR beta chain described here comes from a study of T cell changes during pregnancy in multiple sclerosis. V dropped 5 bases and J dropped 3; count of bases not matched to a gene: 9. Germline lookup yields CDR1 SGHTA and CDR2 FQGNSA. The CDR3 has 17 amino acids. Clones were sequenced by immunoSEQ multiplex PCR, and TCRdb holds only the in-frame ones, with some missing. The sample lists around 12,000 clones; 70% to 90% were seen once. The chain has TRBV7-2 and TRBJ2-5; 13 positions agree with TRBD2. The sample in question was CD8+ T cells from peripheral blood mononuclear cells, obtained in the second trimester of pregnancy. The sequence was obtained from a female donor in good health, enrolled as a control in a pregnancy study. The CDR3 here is CASSPGLAGNTEETQYF. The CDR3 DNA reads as TGTGCCAGCAGCCCGGGACTAGCGGGAAATACGGAAGAGACCCAGTACTTC.